The 29 T cell receptor beta chains below all came from one sample that was sequenced in a study of regulatory T cells in long-lasting Graves disease. Arm-PCR of CDR3 regions and iRepertoire HTBI primers were used to build TCR beta libraries. TCRdb re-called the multiplex PCR reads with MiXCR, one entry per CDR3 protein. The sample gives around 450,000 distinct CDR3 sequences, under 20% of which show up once; more than 9% is in the top ten. The time point here: newly diagnosed GD, antithyroid drugs for less than 3 months. RNA isolated from PBMCs was used to make the TCR library. The sample was also reused in another study, on T cells in Graves' hyperthyroidism and ophthalmopathy.

This material consisted of peripheral blood mononuclear cells (PBMCs), taken at new diagnosis, from a patient treated with antithyroid drugs. All receptors derive from a middle-aged man with Graves disease.

This clonotype was observed many times. The chain uses TRBV5-1 and TRBJ2-2; TRBD2 matches at 8 bases. The CDR3 covers 15 residues. V lost 7 bases to trimming and J lost 2 bases; unmatched junction nucleotides: 7. The V gene's germline CDR1 is SGHRS and CDR2 YFSETQ. CDR3 DNA: TGCGCCAGCGCTGAACTAGCGGCTAACACCGGGGAGCTGTTTTTT. Its translation: CASAELAANTGELFF.

The rearrangement links TRBV19 to TRBJ2-3; no clear D. This CDR3 has 19 amino acids. Trimming stripped 4 bases from V and 7 bases from J, with 30 bases between. Germline assignment: CDR1 LNHDA and CDR2 SQIVND (reference sequence). The CDR3 region is CASSKERTTRVNWANTQYF. The CDR3 DNA sequence: TGTGCCAGTAGTAAGGAGAGGACCACCCGTGTCAACTGGGCGAATACGCAGTATTTT.

Many counts were recorded for this clonotype. The chain links TRBV2 to TRBJ2-7; the D is unclear. The V gene's germline CDR1 is SNHLY and CDR2 FYNNEI. The CDR3 has 14 amino acids. The V end lost 4 bases, the J end lost 2 bases, and 12 bases lay between the germline ends. The CDR3 protein is CASSVGIRAYEQYF. The CDR3 nucleotides are TGTGCCAGCAGTGTTGGAATTCGGGCCTACGAGCAGTACTTC.

This clonotype was seen ten or more times. The chain joins TRBV7-8 to TRBJ2-5; D is possibly TRBD2 (5 bases). From germline, CDR1 is SGHVS and CDR2 FQNEAQ. V was clipped by 1 base and J by 4 bases, with 10 bases between them. This CDR3 region has 14 residues. CDR3 sequence (DNA): TGTGCCAGCAGCTTAGGAGGGTTAGGAGAGACCCAGTACTTC. This translates into CASSLGGLGETQYF.

This clonotype was counted ten times or more. V is TRBV7-9 and J is TRBJ2-5; 7 positions match TRBD2. The germline CDR1 and CDR2 sequences are SEHNR and FQNEAQ (reference sequence). The CDR3 sequence is 13 residues long. V lost 2 bases, J lost 5 bases, and 2 bases stayed unmatched. Here the CDR3 reads CASSLIGGETQYF. Written as DNA, the CDR3 is TGTGCCAGCAGCTTAATCGGGGGGGAGACCCAGTACTTC.

Many counts were recorded for this clonotype. The CDR3 nucleotides are TGTGCCACCAGTCTGGACAATCAGCCCCAGCATTTT. Protein product: CATSLDNQPQHF. The rearrangement joins TRBV24-1 to TRBJ1-5; D gene ambiguous. The CDR3 contains 12 residues. The germline CDR1 and CDR2 sequences are KGHDR and SFDVKD. Trimming pared 6 bases from V and 3 bases from J, leaving 5 bases between.

This clonotype was seen at least ten times. V gene TRBV20-1 combines with J gene TRBJ2-7; D tentatively reads TRBD1 or TRBD2 (5 bases each). V lost 1 base and J 3 bases, leaving 13 bases between the germline ends. The CDR3 is 14 amino acids. Germline CDR1 reads DFQATT; CDR2 reads SNEGSKA (reference sequence). The CDR3 sequence is CSARGGRDGYEQYF. In nucleotides, the CDR3 is TGCAGTGCTAGAGGGGGGAGAGACGGCTACGAGCAGTACTTC.

The sample holds many counts of this clonotype. At one boundary the junction diverges from the germline segment, which might be a read error. The CDR3 DNA is TGTGCCAGCAGCTTGGTCCCCACAGATACGCAGTATTTT. It translates to CASSLVPTDTQYF. This rearrangement joins TRBV5-1 to TRBJ2-3; D is unclear. The CDR3 spans 13 residues. Germline V gene lookup returns CDR1 SGHRS and CDR2 YFSETQ.

This clonotype has ten or more counts. The V gene is TRBV7-8, the J gene TRBJ2-2; D is perhaps TRBD1 (5 bases). CDR1 is SGHVS, CDR2 FQNEAQ, per germline. V gave up 2 bases and J gave up 6 bases, with 13 bases separating them. This CDR3 comprises 15 residues. CDR3 loop: CASSLSQGSAGELFF. The CDR3 DNA follows: TGTGCCAGCAGCTTAAGTCAGGGTTCCGCCGGGGAGCTGTTTTTT.

This clonotype was seen more than once but under ten times. This rearrangement joins TRBV5-1 to TRBJ2-2; no clear D gene. Germline V gives CDR1 SGHRS, CDR2 YFSETQ. Trimming shortened V by 4 bases and J by 6 bases, and 10 bases separated the two germline ends. The CDR3 contains 13 residues. The CDR3 region has the DNA TGCGCCAGCAGCCTTGGAGAAGCCGGGGAGCTGTTTTTT. Amino acids: CASSLGEAGELFF.

In its sample, this clonotype was seen a few times. The V call is TRBV15, the J call TRBJ2-7; TRBD2 aligns across 7 bases. The CDR3 loop spans 14 amino acids. From germline, CDR1 is LNHNV and CDR2 YYDKDF (reference sequence). J gave up 7 bases and V 0 bases, and 6 bases lay outside the gene matches. CDR3 region: CATSRDQKAGEQYF. The CDR3 DNA sequence: TGTGCCACCAGCAGAGATCAGAAAGCGGGAGAGCAGTACTTC. Variable domain in full (rest from reference TRBV15 and TRBJ2-7): DAMVIQNPRYQVTQFGKPVTLSCSQTLNHNVMYWYQQKSSQAPKLLFHYYDKDFNNEADTPDNFQSRRPNTSFCFLDIRSPGLGDTAMYLCATSRDQKAGEQYFGPGTRLTVT.

This clonotype was seen more than once but under ten times. J is TRBJ1-5 and V is TRBV28; D uncertain. V lost 3 bases, J lost 7 bases, and 10 bases lay in between. The CDR3 contains 13 residues. Germline CDR1 and CDR2: MDHEN and SYDVKM. The CDR3 is CASSFFATQPQHF. The CDR3 coding sequence is TGTGCCAGCAGTTTTTTCGCTACCCAGCCCCAGCATTTT.

In this sample, this clonotype turned up many times. The rearrangement links TRBV3-1 to TRBJ1-1, with a weak D call TRBD1 (5 bases). Trimming cost V 4 bases and J 0 bases, with 21 bases left between them. The CDR3 is 18 residues long. Germline V gives CDR1 LGHDT, CDR2 YNNKEL (reference sequence). CDR3 protein: CASSLTIWGEGMNTEAFF. DNA for the CDR3: TGTGCCAGCAGCCTTACCATTTGGGGGGAGGGGATGAACACTGAAGCTTTCTTT.

This clonotype was seen more than once but under ten times. The chain joins TRBV30 to TRBJ2-1; TRBD2 matches 7 bases. CDR3 size: 14 residues. V was clipped by 1 base and J by 7 bases; unmatched bases: 7. Germline V gene data show CDR1 as GTSNPN and CDR2 as SVGIG (reference sequence). CDR3 nucleotide sequence: TGTGCCTGGAGTGACCCCCTAGCGGAAAATGAGCAGTTCTTC. It codes for CAWSDPLAENEQFF.

The chain recombines TRBV9 with TRBJ1-3; 7 nucleotides match TRBD1. After removal of 4 bases from V and 1 base from J, the junction contained 8 bases not matched to a gene. This CDR3 contains 16 residues. Looked up from germline, CDR1 is SGDLS and CDR2 is YYNGEE. The CDR3 here is CASSTRQGGSGNTIYF. The CDR3 region has the DNA TGTGCCAGCAGCACCCGGCAGGGGGGATCTGGAAACACCATATATTTT.

This chain's CDR3 is CASSLGGARGETQYF. In nucleotides, the CDR3 is TGCGCCAGCAGCTTGGGGGGGGCCCGGGGAGAGACCCAGTACTTC. The chain is built from TRBV5-1 and TRBJ2-5; D is tentatively TRBD1 or TRBD2 (6 bases each). CDR3 length: 15 residues. Germline loops: CDR1 SGHRS, CDR2 YFSETQ. With 0 bases removed from V and 4 bases from J, the gap between germline ends came to 13 bases.

The table lists this clonotype with a few counts. The chain employs TRBV18 and TRBJ2-2; D possibly uses TRBD1 or TRBD2 (6 bases each). The CDR3 has 15 residues. V lost 6 bases and J lost 5, with 16 bases in between. Looked up from germline, CDR1 is KGHSH and CDR2 is LQKENI. The CDR3 spells CASSPGGQMTGELFF. The CDR3, as DNA: TGTGCCAGCTCCCCTGGGGGGCAGATGACCGGGGAGCTGTTTTTT.

This clonotype has a handful of counts. The rearrangement uses TRBV7-8 and TRBJ1-4; no clear D. CDR3 length equals 18 residues. Looked up from germline, CDR1 is SGHVS and CDR2 is FQNEAQ. V lost 5 bases and J 3 bases, leaving 22 bases between the germline ends. The CDR3 DNA follows: TGTGCCAGCAGCCCTAACCTGGGCGGGATGGGCTCTAATGAAAAACTGTTTTTT. Protein sequence: CASSPNLGGMGSNEKLFF.

The chain combines TRBV15 with TRBJ2-7, with D possibly called TRBD1 or TRBD2 (7 bases each). This CDR3 contains 16 residues. The germline gives CDR1 LNHNV, CDR2 YYDKDF (reference sequence). Trimming stripped 3 bases from V and 5 bases from J, with 20 bases between. CDR3 sequence reads: CATSRTGLAGEHEQYF. The CDR3 nucleotides read TGTGCCACCAGCAGGACAGGGCTGGCGGGAGAACACGAGCAGTACTTC.

This clonotype was observed many times. The V call is TRBV2, the J call TRBJ2-7, with 8 bases identical to TRBD1. The CDR3 has 14 amino acids. The ends lost 8 bases at V and 6 bases at J; junction bases unmatched: 12. Germline V gene sequence: CDR1 SNHLY, CDR2 FYNNEI. In DNA form, the CDR3 reads TGTGCCAGCGGCACCGGGACAGGAAACTCCGAGCAGTACTTC. It codes for CASGTGTGNSEQYF.

This clonotype was recorded many times. The rearrangement joins TRBV3-1 to TRBJ2-2; the D gene is possibly TRBD2 (6 bases). In germline, CDR1 is LGHDT, CDR2 YNNKEL (reference sequence). V was trimmed by 2 bases and J by 3 bases, leaving 13 bases between them. The CDR3 spans 16 residues. The CDR3 is CASSQRSGTDTGELFF. For the CDR3, the DNA is TGTGCCAGCAGCCAACGTAGCGGAACCGACACCGGGGAGCTGTTTTTT.

This clonotype was detected many times. This chain connects TRBV27 to TRBJ1-1, with 8 positions matching TRBD1. V lost 6 bases to trimming and J lost 1 base; unmatched junction nucleotides: 10. The germline V gene has CDR1 MNHEY and CDR2 SMNVEV (reference sequence). This CDR3 contains 16 residues. As DNA, the CDR3 is TGTGCCAGCAGCAGACAGGGGCCAGTCCGGAACACTGAAGCTTTCTTT. Protein sequence: CASSRQGPVRNTEAFF.

This clonotype was recorded many times. The chain is built from TRBV28 and TRBJ2-7; the D is unclear. Trimming left V 2 bases short and J 2 bases short, with 7 bases between. In germline, CDR1 is MDHEN, CDR2 SYDVKM. The length of the CDR3 is 13 residues. CDR3 DNA: TGTGCCAGCAGTTTAGCTAAACCCTACGAGCAGTACTTC. The encoded protein is CASSLAKPYEQYF.

Of note for this clonotype: Being one base from a much bigger clone, this may be a read error. V gene TRBV6-5 combines with J gene TRBJ2-7; weak D call: TRBD1 (6 bases). The CDR3 is made up of 14 amino acids. Trimming removed 0 bases from V and 4 bases from J, with 10 bases in between. Germline values: CDR1 MNHEY, CDR2 SVGAGI. The CDR3 spells CASSYSITGYEQYF. The CDR3 DNA reads TGTGCCAGCAGTTACTCGATCACAGGGTACGAGCAGTACTTC.

This clonotype turned up a few times. This clone may be a read error of a much larger clone one base away. This chain joins TRBV3-1 and TRBJ2-3; perhaps TRBD2 as D (5 bases). Germline V gene sequence: CDR1 LGHDT, CDR2 YNNKEL (reference sequence). There are 14 residues in the CDR3. Trimming cost V 4 bases and J 8 bases, with 16 bases left between them. DNA of the CDR3: TGTGCCAGCAGCCCGGGGAGTGATTTTGGTACGCAGTATTTT. The encoded protein is CASSPGSDFGTQYF.

As regards this clonotype: A junction end diverges from the germline sequence, so it may reflect a read error. V is TRBV28 and J is TRBJ1-5; D perhaps matches TRBD1 (5 bases). Germline V gene sequence: CDR1 MDHEN, CDR2 SYDVKM. This CDR3 has 11 amino acids. The CDR3 region has the DNA TGTGCCAGCAGTTTGCAGGGCCCGTTGTATTTT. It translates to CASSLQGPLYF.

The CDR3 region has the DNA TGCGCCAGCAGTCAGGGACTAGCGGGAGGGGGCACCGGGGAGCTGTTTTTT. Translated: CASSQGLAGGGTGELFF. This sequence joins TRBV4-1 and TRBJ2-2; 16 nucleotides line up with TRBD2. The V gene's germline CDR1 is MGHRA and CDR2 YSYEKL. V gave up 6 bases and J gave up 4 bases; unmatched junction bases: 5. This CDR3 spans 17 amino acids.

The genes are TRBV9 and TRBJ2-3; D perhaps matches TRBD2 (6 bases). Germline V gives CDR1 SGDLS, CDR2 YYNGEE. The CDR3 runs to 15 residues. Trimming cost V 0 bases and J 2 bases, with 10 bases left between them. In DNA, the CDR3 is TGTGCCAGCAGCGTAGATCGGGGACTCACAGATACGCAGTATTTT. Translating it yields CASSVDRGLTDTQYF.

This clonotype was seen more than once but under ten times. CDR3 residues: CSARIGLAGIGYTQYF. CDR3 sequence (DNA): TGCAGTGCGCGGATAGGACTAGCGGGAATTGGGTATACGCAGTATTTT. V usage is TRBV20-1 and J usage is TRBJ2-3, with 12 bases aligning to TRBD2. This CDR3 is 16 amino acids long. V lost 6 bases to trimming and J lost 7 bases; unmatched junction nucleotides: 14. Germline CDR1 reads DFQATT; CDR2 reads SNEGSKA (reference sequence).